This T cell receptor beta chain was profiled in a study of siplizumab effects on memory and regulatory T cells. Data came from immunoSEQ multiplex PCR; TCRdb stores just in-frame clones and leaves some out. The data show tens of thousands of clones, less than 98% seen once. V lost 0 bases and J 0 bases, leaving 18 bases between the germline ends. The CDR3 runs to 18 residues. From germline, CDR1 is LGHNA and CDR2 YSLEER. V is TRBV4-3 and J is TRBJ2-7; D is unresolved. Material: naive CD4+ T cells sorted from blood. This sequence was found in a human donor in good health. CDR3 residues: CASSQEIPRATVSYEQYF. In DNA form, the CDR3 reads TGCGCCAGCAGCCAAGAGATTCCTAGGGCGACCGTCTCCTACGAGCAGTACTTC.